Listed here is a single T cell receptor (beta chain). The PCR ran on 60 Vbeta and 13 Jbeta primers. This table comes from immunoSEQ multiplex PCR, and its TCRdb copy is limited to in-frame clones, with some not included. The table has around 97,000 clones, approximately 9% seen once; the top ten hold about 4.7%. The data derive from a study of cytomegalovirus exposure and HLA in healthy donors. The length of the CDR3 is 11 residues. Per the germline V gene, CDR1 is SGHDN and CDR2 is FVKESK. V shed 3 bases and J 11 bases; nucleotides not matched to a gene: 1. Material for sequencing was PBMCs. The TCR sequence derives from a man aged 50-59 years in good health and CMV-seropositive. The chain carries TRBV14 and TRBJ2-1; 7 bases align to TRBD2. CDR3: CASSQGTKQFF. CDR3 nucleotides: TGTGCCAGCAGCCAGGGGACTAAGCAGTTCTTC.